This T cell receptor (beta chain) was profiled in a study of T cell responses to AZD1222 COVID-19 vaccine. Repertoires were generated with immunoSEQ multiplex PCR, while TCRdb's copy carries only in-frame clones and drops some. The sample holds roughly 110,000 clones, under 95% seen once. Germline values: CDR1 LNHDA, CDR2 SQIVND (reference sequence). The length of the CDR3 is 14 residues. Between the trimmed V and J ends, which lost 8 bases and 4 bases, there was a span of 17 bases. The gene calls are TRBV19 and TRBJ1-2; D gene uncertain. The sequencing used peripheral blood, collected on day 0 of AZD1222 vaccination. The receptor was isolated from an adult in good health. The DNA for the CDR3 is TGTGCCAGTCTCGGTCCCCCGGACCTCTATGGCTACACCTTC. Its translation: CASLGPPDLYGYTF.